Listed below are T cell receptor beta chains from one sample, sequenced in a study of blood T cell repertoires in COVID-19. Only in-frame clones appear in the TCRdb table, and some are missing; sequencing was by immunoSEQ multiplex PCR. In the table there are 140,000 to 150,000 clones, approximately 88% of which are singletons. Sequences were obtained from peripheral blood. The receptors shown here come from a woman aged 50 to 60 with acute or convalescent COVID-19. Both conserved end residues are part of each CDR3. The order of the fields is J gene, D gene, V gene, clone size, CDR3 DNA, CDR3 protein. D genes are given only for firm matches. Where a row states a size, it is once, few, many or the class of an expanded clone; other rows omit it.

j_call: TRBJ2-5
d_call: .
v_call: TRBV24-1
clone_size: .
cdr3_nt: TGTGCCACCAGTGATTTGCACCCGGGTGCAGAAGAGACCCAGTACTTC
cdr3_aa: CATSDLHPGAEETQYF

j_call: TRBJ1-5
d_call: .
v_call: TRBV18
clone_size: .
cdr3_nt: TGTGCCAGCTCACCACCCCCCCCACAGATCCCCCAGCATTTT
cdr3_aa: CASSPPPPQIPQHF

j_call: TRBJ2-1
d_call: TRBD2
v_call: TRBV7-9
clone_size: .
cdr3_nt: TGTGCCAGCAGCTTAGGGTGGGGCGGGAGCGGTTACTACAATGAGCAGTTCTTC
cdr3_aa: CASSLGWGGSGYYNEQFF

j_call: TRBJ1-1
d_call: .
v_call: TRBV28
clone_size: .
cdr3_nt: TGTGCCAGCAGTTCAACAGGTAGGACTGAAGCTTTCTTT
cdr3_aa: CASSSTGRTEAFF

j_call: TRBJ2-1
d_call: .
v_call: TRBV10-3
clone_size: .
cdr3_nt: TGTGCCATCAGTGGATTGAGGGGGAGCTCCTACAATGAGCAGTTCTTC
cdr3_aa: CAISGLRGSSYNEQFF

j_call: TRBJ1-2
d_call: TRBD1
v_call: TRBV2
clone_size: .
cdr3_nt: TGTGCCAGCAGTGAAACAACTACAGGGGTGAGCTATGGCTACACCTTC
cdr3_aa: CASSETTTGVSYGYTF

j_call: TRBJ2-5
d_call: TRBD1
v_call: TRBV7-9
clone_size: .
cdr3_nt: TGTGCCAGCAGCCCCAGGGGACAGGGACTTCGGGAGACCCAGTACTTC
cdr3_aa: CASSPRGQGLRETQYF

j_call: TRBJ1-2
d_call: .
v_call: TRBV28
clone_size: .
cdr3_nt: TGTGCCAGCAGGGTACAGTCCGGGGTACATGGCTACACCTTC
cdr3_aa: CASRVQSGVHGYTF

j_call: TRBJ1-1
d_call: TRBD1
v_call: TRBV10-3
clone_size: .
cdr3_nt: TGTGCCATCAGTTCGGACAGGTACACTGAAGCTTTCTTT
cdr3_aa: CAISSDRYTEAFF

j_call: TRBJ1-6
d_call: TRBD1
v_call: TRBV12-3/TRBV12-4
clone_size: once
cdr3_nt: TGTGCCAGCAGTTCAGGGGGCTGGTCACCCCTCCACTTT
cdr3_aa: CASSSGGWSPLHF

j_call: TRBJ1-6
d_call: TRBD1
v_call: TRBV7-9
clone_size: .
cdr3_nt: TGTGCCAGCAGTCTAGAGACAGGGAGTTCACCCCTCCACTTT
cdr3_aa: CASSLETGSSPLHF

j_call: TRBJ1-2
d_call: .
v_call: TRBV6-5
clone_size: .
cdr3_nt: TGTGCCAGCAGTTACATCGGGCGGGAGGGGAACTATGGCTACACCTTC
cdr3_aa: CASSYIGREGNYGYTF

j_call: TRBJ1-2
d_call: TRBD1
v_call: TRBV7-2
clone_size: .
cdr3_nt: TGTGCCAGCAGCGCCGGACAGGGTGGCTATGGCTACACCTTC
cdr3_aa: CASSAGQGGYGYTF

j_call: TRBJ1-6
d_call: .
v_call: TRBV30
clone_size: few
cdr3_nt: TGTGCCTGGCAGCCAGGGTTGGCGTCATATTCACCCCTCCACTTT
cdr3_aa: CAWQPGLASYSPLHF

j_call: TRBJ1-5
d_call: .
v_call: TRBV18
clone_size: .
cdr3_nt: TGTGCCAGCTCCCGGACAAAATTGAGCAATCAGCCCCAGCATTTT
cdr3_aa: CASSRTKLSNQPQHF

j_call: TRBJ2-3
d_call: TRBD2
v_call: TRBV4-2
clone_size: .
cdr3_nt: TGTGCCAGCAGCCCTACCAATGGGGGCCGGACTAGCGGCGGGCAGTATTTT
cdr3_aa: CASSPTNGGRTSGGQYF

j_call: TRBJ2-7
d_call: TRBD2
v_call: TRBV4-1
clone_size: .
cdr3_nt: TGCGCCAGCAGCCAACTAGCGGGGGAACACGAGCAGTACTTC
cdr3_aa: CASSQLAGEHEQYF